This paragraph reports one TCR beta chain. Participant age was roughly 18 to 95 years, and participants resided in fewer than 30 US areas. Participant-reported clinical history was the basis for cohort assignment. This entry belongs to a study of blood T cell repertoires in COVID-19. Study-level information: Both acute and convalescent COVID-19 samples were obtained from the United States, Italy and Spain.

The V and J ends lost 0 bases and 2 bases, in that order; junction bases with no gene match: 4. CDR1 and CDR2 (germline): LGHDT, YNNKEL (reference sequence). The CDR3 has 17 amino acids. Authors' methods: Quantification of nucleated cells was approximated via reference gene primer amplification. The assay was immunoSEQ multiplex PCR, and TCRdb's table has in-frame clones only and misses some. V, J and clone size were drawn from that table, and D and trimming were deduced from the DNA. The profile shows around 250,000 clones, just over 85% of them singletons. Material: PBMCs or T cells enriched from blood (not recorded which). This sequence was found in a man between 18 and 29 years old who had recovered from COVID-19. This chain connects TRBV3-1 (or the pseudogene TRBV3-2) to TRBJ2-5; 12 bases agree with TRBD2. The CDR3 loop reads CASSQEGGLAGQETQYF. The CDR3 DNA reads as TGTGCCAGCAGCCAAGAAGGAGGACTAGCGGGGCAAGAGACCCAGTACTTC.